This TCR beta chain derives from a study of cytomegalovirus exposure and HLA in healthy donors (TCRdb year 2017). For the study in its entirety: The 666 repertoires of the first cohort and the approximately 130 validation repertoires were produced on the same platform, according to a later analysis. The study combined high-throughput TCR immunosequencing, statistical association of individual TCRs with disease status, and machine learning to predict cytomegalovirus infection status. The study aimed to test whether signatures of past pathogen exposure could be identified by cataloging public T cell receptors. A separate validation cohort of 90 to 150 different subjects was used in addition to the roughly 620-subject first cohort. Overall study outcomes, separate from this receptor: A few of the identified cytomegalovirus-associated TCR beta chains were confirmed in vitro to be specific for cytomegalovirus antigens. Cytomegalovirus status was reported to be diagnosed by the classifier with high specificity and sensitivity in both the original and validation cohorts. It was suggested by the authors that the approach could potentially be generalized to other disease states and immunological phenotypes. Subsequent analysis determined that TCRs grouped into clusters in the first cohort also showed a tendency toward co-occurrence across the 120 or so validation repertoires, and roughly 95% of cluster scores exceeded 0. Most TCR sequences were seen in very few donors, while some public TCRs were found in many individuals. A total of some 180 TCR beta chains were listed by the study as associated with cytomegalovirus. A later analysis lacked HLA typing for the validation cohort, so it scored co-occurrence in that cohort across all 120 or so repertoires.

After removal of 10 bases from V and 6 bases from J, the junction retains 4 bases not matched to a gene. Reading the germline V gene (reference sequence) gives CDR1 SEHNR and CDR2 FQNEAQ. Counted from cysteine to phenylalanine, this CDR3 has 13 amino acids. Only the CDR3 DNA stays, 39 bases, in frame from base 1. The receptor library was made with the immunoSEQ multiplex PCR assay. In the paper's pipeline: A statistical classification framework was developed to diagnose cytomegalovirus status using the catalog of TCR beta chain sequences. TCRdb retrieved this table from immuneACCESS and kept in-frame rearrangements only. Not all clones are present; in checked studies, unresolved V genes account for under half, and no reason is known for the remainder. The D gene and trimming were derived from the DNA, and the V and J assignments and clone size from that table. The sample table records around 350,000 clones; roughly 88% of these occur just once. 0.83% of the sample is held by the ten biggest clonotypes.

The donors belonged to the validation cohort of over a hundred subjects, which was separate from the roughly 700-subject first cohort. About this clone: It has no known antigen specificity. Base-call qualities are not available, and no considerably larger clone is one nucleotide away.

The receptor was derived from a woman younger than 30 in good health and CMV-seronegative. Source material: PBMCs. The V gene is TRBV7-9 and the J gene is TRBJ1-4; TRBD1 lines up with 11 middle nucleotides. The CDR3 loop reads CATLGQGDEKLFF. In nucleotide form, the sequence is TGTGCCACCTTGGGACAGGGGGATGAAAAACTGTTTTTT.